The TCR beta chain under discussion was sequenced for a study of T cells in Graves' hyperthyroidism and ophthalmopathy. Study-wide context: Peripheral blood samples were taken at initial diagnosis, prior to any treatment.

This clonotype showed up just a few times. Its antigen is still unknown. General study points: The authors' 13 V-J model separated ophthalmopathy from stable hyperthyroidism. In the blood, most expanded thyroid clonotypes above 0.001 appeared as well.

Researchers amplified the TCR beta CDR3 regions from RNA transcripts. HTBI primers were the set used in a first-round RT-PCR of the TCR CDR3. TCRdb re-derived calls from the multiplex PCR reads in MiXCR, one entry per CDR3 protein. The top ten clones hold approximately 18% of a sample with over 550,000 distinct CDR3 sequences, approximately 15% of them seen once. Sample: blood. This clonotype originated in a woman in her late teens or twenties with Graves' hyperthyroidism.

CDR3 in DNA: TGTGCCAGCAGTTTACAGGATCAGCCCCAGCATTTT. It specifies CASSLQDQPQHF. The chain has TRBV12-3 or TRBV12-4 and TRBJ1-5; D is uncertain. V lost 2 bases to trimming and J lost 5 bases, with 4 bases between them. The CDR3 runs to 12 residues.